This TCR beta chain was recovered during a study of cytomegalovirus exposure and HLA in healthy donors. Background on the study: The study placed approximately 81% of its roughly 400 genotyped donors in the Caucasian-associated ancestry cluster.

Primers for the PCR totalled 60 Vbeta and 13 Jbeta. Clones were sequenced by immunoSEQ multiplex PCR, and TCRdb holds only the in-frame ones, with some missing. The profile shows some 120,000 clones, roughly 73% of them singletons. A remark on this clone: Its cognate antigen is unknown.

Looked up from germline, CDR1 is MNHEY and CDR2 is SVGAGI. V dropped 5 bases and J dropped 3; count of bases not matched to a gene: 4. This CDR3 region has 14 residues. Points from the study as a whole: Versus the approximately 700-donor mean, an Asian-associated ancestry cluster reportedly showed fewer N-insertions in a later analysis. Previous analysis showed most TCR beta V segments were productive about 87% or about 30% of the time.

This clonotype was sampled from a woman between 25 and 40 years old in good health and CMV-seronegative. V usage is TRBV6-5 and J usage is TRBJ1-3; TRBD1 agrees at 7 bases. Specimen: PBMCs. The CDR3 DNA reads TGTGCCAGCAGTAAAGGACAGGTTGGAAACACCATATATTTT. It yields the protein CASSKGQVGNTIYF.